A selection of T cell receptor beta chains follows, all from one sample in a study of T and B cells in COVID-19 patients. Each CDR3 protein gets one entry after TCRdb re-called the multiplex PCR reads with MiXCR. The sample carries tens of thousands of distinct CDR3 sequences, 30% to 35% recorded once. Sequencing was done on a sample of blood. The receptors come from a human donor who had recovered from COVID-19. The CDR3 runs from the conserved cysteine through the conserved F or W. A D gene is named only where the DNA matches it firmly. A clone size is listed for some rows: how often the clone was seen (once, few, many), or a class if it is expanded.

>many|TRBJ2-1|TRBD2|TRBV13
CASVLAGGRGEQFF
TGTGCCAGCGTACTAGCGGGAGGGCGGGGAGAGCAGTTCTTC
>NA|TRBJ1-5|NA|TRBV27
CASSPSGRDQPQHF
TGTGCCAGCAGTCCATCGGGGAGGGATCAGCCCCAGCATTTT
>NA|TRBJ2-7|TRBD1|TRBV14
CASRDRAQYEQYF
TGTGCCAGCAGAGACAGGGCCCAATACGAGCAGTACTTC
>NA|TRBJ2-7|NA|TRBV27
CASSLRDGPYEQYF
TGTGCCAGCAGTTTAAGGGACGGCCCCTACGAGCAGTACTTC
>NA|TRBJ1-5|NA|TRBV5-6
CASSLRRGYSNQPQHF
TGTGCCAGCAGCTTGCGGCGCGGCTATAGCAATCAGCCCCAGCATTTT
>NA|TRBJ2-7|TRBD2|TRBV7-9
CASSFSGIDYEQYF
TGTGCCAGCAGCTTTAGCGGGATAGACTACGAGCAGTACTTC
>many|TRBJ2-2|NA|TRBV12-3/TRBV12-4
CASSLAGQNGELFF
TGTGCCAGCAGTTTAGCTGGACAGAACGGGGAGCTGTTTTTT
>NA|TRBJ2-3|TRBD2|TRBV6-2/TRBV6-3
CASRTSGGSTDTQYF
TGTGCCAGCAGGACTAGCGGGGGAAGCACAGATACGCAGTATTTT
>medium-sized|TRBJ2-7|NA|TRBV19
CASSIKGVQYF
TGTGCCAGTAGTATTAAGGGGGTACAGTACTTC
>once|TRBJ1-6|NA|TRBV23-1
CASRLHRRLRPYNSPLHF
TGCGCCAGCAGGCTGCACAGGAGATTGCGCCCCTATAATTCACCCCTCCACTTT